This T cell receptor beta chain was documented in a study of CD4 T cells in relation to SARS-CoV-2 and coronaviruses. Turning to the study itself: The negative reference was HIV-1 Nef peptide pool or peptide-free culture.

There are 16 residues in the CDR3. Germline V gene data show CDR1 as LNHDA and CDR2 as SQIVND (reference sequence). V dropped 4 bases and J dropped 0; count of bases not matched to a gene: 6. Before the COVID-19 pandemic, during about 2011-2019, CD4+ T cells were taken from unexposed donors. CD4+ T cells were isolated from the cells after 10 days of culture. Method: immunoSEQ multiplex PCR; TCRdb's copy keeps in-frame clones and lacks some. The table has 25,000 to 30,000 clones, about 70% seen once. On this clone itself: Its antigen is undetermined.

The receptor was derived from a human donor in good health. Sequenced material: CD4+ T cells from PBMCs, cultured in vitro. The V call is TRBV19, the J call TRBJ1-3; TRBD1 aligns across 7 bases. As DNA, the CDR3 is TGTGCCAGTAGTAGACAGGGTCCCAACTCTGGAAACACCATATATTTT. Translating it yields CASSRQGPNSGNTIYF.